The T cell receptor (beta chain) described here comes from a study of T cells in Graves' hyperthyroidism and ophthalmopathy. Amplification yielded TCR beta CDR3 regions, with RNA transcripts as the source. TCR CDR3 underwent first-round RT-PCR with the HTBI primer set. A single record per CDR3 protein comes from TCRdb applying MiXCR to the multiplex PCR reads. The sample records over 450,000 distinct CDR3 sequences, around 14% being singletons. Germline trimming cut 1 base from V and 0 bases from J; bases unmatched to any gene: 4. The CDR3 has 17 residues. Per the germline V gene, CDR1 is LGHDT and CDR2 is YNNKEL (reference sequence). This clonotype came up many times.

Sequencing was performed on blood. The chain is built from TRBV3-1 and TRBJ2-2, with 8 nucleotides matching TRBD2. This clonotype originated in a woman between 18 and 30 years old with Graves' hyperthyroidism. The chain's CDR3 is CASSQGTSGANTGELFF. The CDR3 DNA follows: TGTGCCAGCAGCCAAGGAACTAGCGGAGCGAACACCGGGGAGCTGTTTTTT.